Below are 18 T cell receptor beta chains sequenced from a single sample in a study of graft-versus-host responses after intestinal transplantation. Libraries were prepared by immunoSEQ multiplex PCR; TCRdb keeps only in-frame clonotypes and omits some of them. The repertoire consists of approximately 15,000 clones, with about 60% occurring once and the leading ten covering about 13%. Intraepithelial lymphocytes and lamina propria lymphocytes were released through processing of graft tissue. This specimen was ileum tissue, taken 524 days after transplant. These receptors were taken from a human patient who received an intestinal transplant, so some T cells may come from the graft donor.

The V and J genes are TRBV6-1 and TRBJ1-1, with D possibly TRBD1 on 6 matching bases. The CDR3 contains 16 residues. The germline V gene has CDR1 MNHNS and CDR2 SASEGT. The ends were cut back, 2 bases at V and 4 bases at J, with 17 bases in the middle. Here the CDR3 DNA reads TGTGCCAGCAGTGAAATTGCGATTTCACAGGGCACTGAAGCTTTCTTT. Protein: CASSEIAISQGTEAFF.

V gene TRBV6-6 combines with J gene TRBJ1-5, with D unresolved. The CDR3 runs to 15 residues. Trimming cost V 2 bases and J 0 bases, with 8 bases left between them. CDR1 is MNHNY and CDR2 is SVGAGI in the germline V gene (reference sequence). Written as DNA, the CDR3 is TGTGCCAGCAGTTACCTGGGCAATAGCAATCAGCCCCAGCATTTT. This gives the protein CASSYLGNSNQPQHF.

The gene calls are TRBV27 and TRBJ1-2; 7 bases fit TRBD1. V gave up 5 bases and J gave up 2 bases; unmatched junction bases: 2. This CDR3 spans 13 amino acids. Germline V gene lookup returns CDR1 MNHEY and CDR2 SMNVEV (reference sequence). Here the CDR3 DNA reads TGTGCCAGCAGTATGGGACAGAACTATGGCTACACCTTC. This sequence encodes CASSMGQNYGYTF.

The chain links TRBV9 to TRBJ2-3; 15 bases agree with TRBD2. Germline lookup yields CDR1 SGDLS and CDR2 YYNGEE. V gave up 3 bases and J gave up 5 bases; unmatched junction bases: 7. CDR3 length equals 17 residues. CDR3 in DNA: TGTGCCAGCAGCGCCGGACTAGCGGGGGGGCCTGGAGATACGCAGTATTTT. It is translated as CASSAGLAGGPGDTQYF.

Only one count was recorded for this clone. The chain recombines TRBV2 with TRBJ1-1; D might be TRBD1 (5 bases). The germline V and J ends were trimmed by 0 bases and 1 base, with 9 bases remaining between them. The CDR3 is 15 residues long. Germline V gives CDR1 SNHLY, CDR2 FYNNEI. CDR3 in DNA: TGTGCCAGCAGTGAAGCGCGGGGGGGGAACACTGAAGCTTTCTTT. The encoded protein is CASSEARGGNTEAFF.

The chain is built from TRBV5-1 and TRBJ1-1; TRBD1 aligns across 8 bases. The CDR3 has 15 residues. J gave up 1 base and V 4 bases, and 6 bases lay outside the gene matches. From germline, CDR1 is SGHRS and CDR2 YFSETQ. This chain's CDR3 is CASSPRTGSNTEAFF. The CDR3 DNA is TGCGCCAGCAGCCCGCGGACAGGGTCGAACACTGAAGCTTTCTTT.

V and J are TRBV7-2 and TRBJ2-5; tentative D call: TRBD1 (6 bases). CDR3 length equals 14 residues. Germline loops: CDR1 SGHTA, CDR2 FQGNSA. Trimming took off 5 bases at V and 5 bases at J, with 15 bases between the two ends. This CDR3 is CASSRAAGDETQYF. The CDR3 DNA sequence: TGTGCCAGCAGCCGTGCCGCAGGGGATGAGACCCAGTACTTC.

This clone was seen more than once but under ten times. The chain carries TRBV4-3 and TRBJ2-7; 11 nucleotides agree with TRBD2. Germline V CDR1 and CDR2: LGHNA, YSLEER. This CDR3 is built from 16 residues. V was clipped by 0 bases and J by 4 bases; unmatched bases: 5. The CDR3 reads CASSQDSTSGGYEQYF. CDR3 nucleotide sequence: TGCGCCAGCAGCCAAGACTCTACTAGCGGGGGATACGAGCAGTACTTC.

In this sample, this clone turned up a few times. CDR3 protein: CASSMNQGTGNTIYF. CDR3 in DNA: TGTGCCAGCAGCATGAACCAGGGTACAGGAAACACCATATATTTT. The J gene is TRBJ1-3, the V gene TRBV7-6; D possibly corresponds to TRBD1 (5 bases). The CDR3 has 15 amino acids. V dropped 5 bases and J dropped 4 bases, with 15 bases sitting between them. The V gene's germline CDR1 is SGHVS and CDR2 FNYEAQ.

This clone was detected only once. This chain joins TRBV7-2 and TRBJ2-3, with 8 bases identical to TRBD2. Per the germline V gene, CDR1 is SGHTA and CDR2 is FQGNSA. This CDR3 is 15 amino acids long. The ends lost 3 bases at V and 4 bases at J; junction bases unmatched: 6. Here the CDR3 DNA reads TGTGCCAGCAGCTTCGGGGGGGCTTCTCCAGATACGCAGTATTTT. It translates to CASSFGGASPDTQYF.

This clone has a single count. This sequence joins TRBV15 and TRBJ2-7; 9 bases align to TRBD1. CDR3 size: 15 residues. V shed 0 bases, J shed 4 bases, and the junction held 4 bases outside the gene matches. The germline V gene has CDR1 LNHNV and CDR2 YYDKDF (reference sequence). CDR3 sequence: CATSRDNRGRYEQYF. CDR3 nucleotides: TGTGCCACCAGCAGAGATAACAGGGGGCGATACGAGCAGTACTTC.

The V and J genes are TRBV18 and TRBJ2-5; 7 bases fit TRBD1. Trimming at V came to 3 bases and at J to 3 bases, leaving 1 base not matched to a gene. The CDR3 length is 13 residues. Per the germline V gene, CDR1 is KGHSH and CDR2 is LQKENI. CDR3 nucleotides: TGTGCCAGCTCACCCACAGGGGAAGAGACCCAGTACTTC. The encoded protein is CASSPTGEETQYF.

This sequence joins TRBV5-1 and TRBJ2-2; the D is unclear. CDR3 size: 16 residues. CDR1 SGHRS and CDR2 YFSETQ come from the germline V gene. Trimming left V 7 bases short and J 1 base short, with 17 bases between. CDR3 amino acids: CASSPYTVQNTGELFF. CDR3 in DNA: TGCGCCAGCTCCCCATATACGGTGCAGAACACCGGGGAGCTGTTTTTT. Based on the CDR3 plus reference TRBV5-1 and TRBJ2-2, the full variable domain is KAGVTQTPRYLIKTRGQQVTLSCSPISGHRSVSWYQQTPGQGLQFLFEYFSETQRNKGNFPGRFSGRQFSNSRSEMNVSTLELGDSALYLCASSPYTVQNTGELFFGEGSRLTVL.

V usage is TRBV19 and J usage is TRBJ1-5; TRBD1 agrees at 8 bases. The germline V gene encodes CDR1 LNHDA and CDR2 SQIVND (reference sequence). The CDR3 sequence is 15 residues long. After removal of 7 bases from V and 4 bases from J, the junction contained 9 bases not matched to a gene. CDR3 loop: CASTSRTGPNQPQHF. In nucleotides, the CDR3 is TGTGCCAGTACCTCCCGGACAGGGCCTAATCAGCCCCAGCATTTT.

The rearrangement joins TRBV7-9 to TRBJ1-1; D not resolved. V was cut by 6 bases and J by 1 base, with 9 bases left in between. The germline V gene has CDR1 SEHNR and CDR2 FQNEAQ (reference sequence). CDR3 length: 13 amino acids. The DNA of the CDR3 is TGTGCCAGCAGTGTCGACTGGAACACTGAAGCTTTCTTT. This sequence encodes CASSVDWNTEAFF.

This clone was seen a few times. The CDR3 region has the DNA TGTGCCAGCAGTGAGACGCGTGGCCTCCGGAGCATTCAGTACTTC. This encodes CASSETRGLRSIQYF. This chain joins TRBV6-6 and TRBJ2-4, with D hard to call. V gave up 5 bases and J gave up 9 bases, with 20 bases separating them. Germline V gene lookup returns CDR1 MNHNY and CDR2 SVGAGI (reference sequence). CDR3 length: 15 residues.

The chain is built from TRBV7-2 and TRBJ1-6, with 9 positions matching TRBD1. In germline, CDR1 is SGHTA, CDR2 FQGNSA. Trimming removed 5 bases from V and 7 bases from J; junction bases left unmatched: 3. CDR3 size: 14 residues. The CDR3 loop reads CASSIGTGNSPLHF. The CDR3, as DNA: TGTGCCAGCAGCATCGGGACAGGGAATTCACCCCTCCACTTT.

By its share, this clone is medium-sized (0.01 to 0.1%). The chain uses TRBV6-6 and TRBJ2-7, with no clear D. The CDR3 has 12 amino acids. Germline CDR1 MNHNY, CDR2 SVGAGI (reference sequence). Trimming pared 5 bases from V and 0 bases from J, leaving 5 bases between. The CDR3: CASSGSSYEQYF. The CDR3 bases are TGTGCCAGCAGTGGTAGCTCCTACGAGCAGTACTTC.